This TCR beta chain was identified in a study of T cell responses to AZD1222 COVID-19 vaccine. The assay was immunoSEQ multiplex PCR, and TCRdb's table has in-frame clones only and misses some. The sample carries roughly 200,000 clones, approximately 92% recorded once. There are 15 residues in the CDR3. Germline CDR1 and CDR2: LNHDA and SQIVND (reference sequence). V lost 7 bases, J lost 1 base, and 5 bases stayed unmatched. General study results and limits: Two AZD1222 administrations were followed by greater Spike-specific TCR breadth and depth. Among the donors, most were white British and more were female, and clonal diversity was possibly underestimated.

On this clone: The target antigen is unknown.

The TCR was taken from an adult in good health. The rearrangement links TRBV19 to TRBJ1-3; 9 nucleotides agree with TRBD1. The sample was peripheral blood, taken on day 0 of AZD1222 vaccination. Here the CDR3 DNA reads TGTGCCAGTACTGATGGGACAGGGTCTGGAAACACCATATATTTT. Its translation is CASTDGTGSGNTIYF.